This is a list of T cell receptor beta chains from one sample in a study of T cells in Graves' hyperthyroidism and ophthalmopathy. Via MiXCR, TCRdb re-called the multiplex PCR reads, giving one row per CDR3 protein. The repertoire includes over 450,000 distinct CDR3 sequences, around 15% of them detected once, and less than 20% sits in the top ten. Sequencing was performed on blood. The receptors stem from a young woman with Graves' hyperthyroidism. Each CDR3 is given with its conserved first and last residue. The order of the fields is J gene, clone size, CDR3 length, V gene, D gene, CDR3 DNA, CDR3 protein. D genes are given only for firm matches. Only some rows state a clone size, as once, few, many or a class for expanded clones.

TRBJ2-3,many,14,TRBV2,NA,TGTGCCACCCTCGGGGCTAGCGGCACAGATACGCAGTATTTT,CATLGASGTDTQYF
TRBJ2-2,many,16,TRBV10-1,TRBD1,TGCGCCAGCAGTCTACGGACAGGGCTGGACACCGGGGAGCTGTTTTTT,CASSLRTGLDTGELFF
TRBJ1-4,many,13,TRBV29-1,NA,TGCAGCGTTACGGGACAACCGGATGAAAAACTGTTTTTT,CSVTGQPDEKLFF
TRBJ2-1,many,14,TRBV30,NA,TGTGCCTGGAGTCCCGCCGGCGCGTGGGATGAGCAGTTCTTC,CAWSPAGAWDEQFF
TRBJ2-1,many,13,TRBV24-1,NA,TGTGCCACCAGTGTTGAGTGGCGGAATGAGCAGTTCTTC,CATSVEWRNEQFF
TRBJ1-1,NA,14,TRBV7-9,TRBD1,TGTGCCAGCAGCTTCGACAGGGGGTTCGCTGAAGCTTTCTTT,CASSFDRGFAEAFF
TRBJ2-3,many,15,TRBV20-1,NA,TGCAGTGCCCGCGCGTCTCTAGTGGGGGGAGATACGCAGTATTTT,CSARASLVGGDTQYF
TRBJ1-4,NA,16,TRBV7-9,NA,TGTGCCAGCAGCTTCCCCGGCGGGCCGAGGGTGGAAAAACTGTTTTTT,CASSFPGGPRVEKLFF
TRBJ2-5,few,16,TRBV3-1,NA,TGTGCCAGCAGCCCCTTCCTCGGGTTGGGTCCCGAGACCCAGTACTTC,CASSPFLGLGPETQYF
TRBJ2-7,NA,14,TRBV11-1,TRBD1,TGTGCCAGCAGCTCCGCGACAGGGGCCTACGAGCAGTACTTC,CASSSATGAYEQYF
TRBJ2-1,many,13,TRBV11-1,NA,TGTGCCAGCAGCTACCGGGAGTACAATGAGCAGTTCTTC,CASSYREYNEQFF
TRBJ1-2,NA,12,TRBV14,NA,TGTGCCAGCAGCCCCGGACACCTTGGCTACACCTTC,CASSPGHLGYTF
TRBJ2-4,many,14,TRBV29-1,TRBD2,TGCAGCGTTGCCTCAACTAGCGGGAAGGGCATTCAGTACTTC,CSVASTSGKGIQYF
TRBJ1-1,many,11,TRBV30,NA,TGTGCCTGGAGTGTACTAGCTGAAGCTTTCTTT,CAWSVLAEAFF
TRBJ2-2,many,14,TRBV11-2,NA,TGTGCCAGCAGCTTATTAAGTAAAACCGGGGAGCTGTTTTTT,CASSLLSKTGELFF
TRBJ2-1,few,16,TRBV25-1,TRBD2,TGTGCCAGCAGCGGACTAGCGGGAGTGTACTACAATGAGCAGTTCTTC,CASSGLAGVYYNEQFF
TRBJ1-3,many,14,TRBV20-1,NA,TGCAGTGCTAGAGCCAGGGACTCTGGAAACACCATATATTTT,CSARARDSGNTIYF
TRBJ2-2,NA,16,TRBV3-1,TRBD2,TGTGCCAGCAGCCGACAAGCGGGAGACGGCACCGGGGAGCTGTTTTTT,CASSRQAGDGTGELFF
TRBJ1-2,many,13,TRBV20-1,TRBD1,TGCAGTGCTACCGCACAGGGGATCTATGGCTACACCTTC,CSATAQGIYGYTF
TRBJ2-1,many,16,TRBV27,TRBD1,TGTGCCAGCAGTTCCGGGACAGGAGGGCCCTACAATGAGCAGTTCTTC,CASSSGTGGPYNEQFF
TRBJ2-3,few,16,TRBV29-1,TRBD2,TGCAGCGCGAACGGCGCTAGCGGGAGTAGGACAGATACGCAGTATTTT,CSANGASGSRTDTQYF
TRBJ2-1,many,16,TRBV2,NA,TGTGCCAGCAGTGAAAGAAGGAGGGAAACCTACAATGAGCAGTTCTTC,CASSERRRETYNEQFF
TRBJ2-7,many,14,TRBV7-2,TRBD2,TGTGCCAGCAGCTTGGGACTAGCGGACTACGAGCAGTACTTC,CASSLGLADYEQYF
TRBJ1-1,many,14,TRBV4-1,NA,TGCGCCAGCAGCCAAGCCGGGGAGCTGTATGAAGCTTTCTTT,CASSQAGELYEAFF
TRBJ1-1,NA,16,TRBV24-1,NA,TGTGCCACCAGTCACCTGCCCCCTACAGGGAGGGTTGGAGCTTTCTTT,CATSHLPPTGRVGAFF
TRBJ1-3,many,16,TRBV7-9,NA,TGTGCCAGCAGCCGGGCTGGAGGGAGATCTGGAAACACCATATATTTT,CASSRAGGRSGNTIYF
TRBJ1-2,many,16,TRBV3-1,TRBD1,TGTGCCAGCAGCCAAGGTGGACAGGGCGTAAGGAGTGGCTACACCTTC,CASSQGGQGVRSGYTF
TRBJ2-7,many,13,TRBV2,NA,TGTGCCAGCACCGAAGGACCGGGAACCGGGCAGTACTTC,CASTEGPGTGQYF
TRBJ2-4,many,14,TRBV2,NA,TGTGCCACCGGGACCACGCTAGCCAAAAACATTCAGTACTTC,CATGTTLAKNIQYF
TRBJ1-5,once,11,TRBV20-1,NA,TGCAGTGCTAGAGGCGCCAGGGGAAGGCATTTT,CSARGARGRHF
TRBJ2-7,many,15,TRBV11-2,TRBD2,TGTGCCAGCAGCGGAGGACTAGCGACCTCCTACGAGCAGTACTTC,CASSGGLATSYEQYF
TRBJ2-2,many,15,TRBV6-1,NA,TGTGCCAGCAGTCCCAGGGGTGGAGAGACCGGGGAGCTGTTTTTT,CASSPRGGETGELFF
TRBJ2-1,NA,14,TRBV9,NA,TGTGCCAGCAGCGTAGCCCCAGGCTACAATGAGCAGTTCTTC,CASSVAPGYNEQFF